This passage covers 9 T cell receptor beta chains from one sample sequenced in a study of T cells in Graves' hyperthyroidism and ophthalmopathy. Amplified TCR beta CDR3 regions derived from RNA transcripts. HTBI primers were employed in a first-round RT-PCR of the TCR CDR3. MiXCR was run by TCRdb on the multiplex PCR reads, yielding one entry per CDR3 protein. The repertoire consists of hundreds of thousands of distinct CDR3 sequences, with roughly 32% occurring once and the leading ten covering less than 40%. Material: blood. The receptors were gathered from a woman aged 40 to 49 with Graves' hyperthyroidism.

J is TRBJ2-6 and V is TRBV10-3; D call uncertain. Germline CDR1 is ENHRY and CDR2 is SYGVKD. The CDR3 spans 13 residues. CDR3 bases: TGTGCGGTCCCCGGGTCTGGGGCCAACGTCCTGACTTTC. This sequence encodes CAVPGSGANVLTF.

Many counts were recorded for this clonotype. This sequence joins TRBV6-2 or TRBV6-3 and TRBJ2-7; the D gene is possibly TRBD1 (5 bases). CDR3 length: 12 amino acids. The ends were cut back, 2 bases at V and 6 bases at J, with 8 bases in the middle. Looked up from germline, CDR1 is MNHEY and CDR2 is SVGEGT. CDR3 sequence (DNA): TGTGCCAGCAGTTACGGGGCTCGCGAGCAGTACTTC. Translation: CASSYGAREQYF.

The gene calls are TRBV7-2 and TRBJ1-6; D ambiguous. Germline V lookup: CDR1 SGHTA, CDR2 FQGNSA. The CDR3 sequence is 16 residues long. V was pared by 6 bases and J by 0 bases, with 12 bases between. Here the CDR3 DNA reads TGTGCCAGCAGACTTAGCGGGAGCTCCTATAATTCACCCCTCCACTTT. Protein sequence: CASRLSGSSYNSPLHF.

Only a few counts were recorded for this clonotype. The chain recombines TRBV12-3 or TRBV12-4 with TRBJ2-5, with 7 bases lining up with TRBD2. The CDR3 is 15 residues long. J was trimmed by 4 bases and V by 4 bases; bases with no gene match: 9. CDR3 residues: CASSSPVVAGETQYF. The CDR3 coding sequence is TGTGCCAGCAGTTCCCCTGTGGTAGCGGGAGAGACCCAGTACTTC.

This clonotype was counted at least ten times. The rearrangement links TRBV7-9 to TRBJ1-5, with TRBD1 as a possible D gene (5 bases). V was pared by 5 bases and J by 5 bases, with 13 bases between. The CDR3 consists of 14 residues. Germline V gene data show CDR1 as SEHNR and CDR2 as FQNEAQ (reference sequence). CDR3 loop: CASSRNRHDQPQHF. The CDR3, as DNA: TGTGCCAGCAGCCGGAACAGGCATGATCAGCCCCAGCATTTT.

The chain links TRBV25-1 to TRBJ1-6; D ambiguous. The CDR3 is 12 residues long. The ends were cut back, 6 bases at V and 10 bases at J, with 10 bases in the middle. Germline V gene data show CDR1 as MGHDK and CDR2 as SYGVNS. CDR3 sequence (DNA): TGTGCCAGCAGAGATGGTGGCTCACCCCTCCACTTT. Translating gives CASRDGGSPLHF.

For this clonotype: With a much larger clone just one base away, this may be a read error. The V call is TRBV7-9, the J call TRBJ1-2; D is undetermined. V shed 2 bases and J shed 12 bases, with 16 bases lying between them. The CDR3 totals 13 residues. Germline V gene data show CDR1 as SEHNR and CDR2 as FQNEAQ (reference sequence). The CDR3 is CASSLMSTRGHTF. In DNA, the CDR3 is TGTGCCAGCAGCTTAATGTCAACTCGCGGCCACACCTTC.

Of note for this clonotype: The junction and the germline gene differ at one end; a read error may be behind it. The chain joins TRBV10-3 to TRBJ2-6, with D possibly being TRBD2 (7 bases). The CDR3 contains 13 residues. CDR1 is ENHRY and CDR2 is SYGVKD in the germline V gene. The CDR3 protein is CAIQRGGGYTEAF. For the CDR3, the DNA is TGTGCCATTCAACGGGGCGGGGGCTACACTGAAGCTTTC.

V and J are TRBV19 and TRBJ2-7; 9 nucleotides agree with TRBD2. The CDR3 consists of 15 residues. The V gene end was trimmed by 3 bases and the J gene end by 2 bases; junction bases not matched to a gene: 5. Looked up from germline, CDR1 is LNHDA and CDR2 is SQIVND (reference sequence). CDR3 DNA sequence: TGTGCCAGTAGTATTGGGGCGGGAGGGGCCTACGAGCAGTACTTC. Its protein is CASSIGAGGAYEQYF.